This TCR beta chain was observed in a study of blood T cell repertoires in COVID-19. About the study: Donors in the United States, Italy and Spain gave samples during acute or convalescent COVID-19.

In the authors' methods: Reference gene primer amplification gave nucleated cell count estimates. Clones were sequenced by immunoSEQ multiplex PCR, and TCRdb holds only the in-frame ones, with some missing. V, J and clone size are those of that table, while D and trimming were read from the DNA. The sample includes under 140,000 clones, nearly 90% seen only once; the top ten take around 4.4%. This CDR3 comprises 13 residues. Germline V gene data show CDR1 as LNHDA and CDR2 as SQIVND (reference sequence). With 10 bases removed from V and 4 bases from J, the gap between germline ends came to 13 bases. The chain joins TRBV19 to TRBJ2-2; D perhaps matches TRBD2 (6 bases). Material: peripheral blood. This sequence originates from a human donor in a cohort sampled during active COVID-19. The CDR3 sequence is CANMTGGTGELFF. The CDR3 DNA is TGTGCCAACATGACCGGGGGCACCGGGGAGCTGTTTTTT.